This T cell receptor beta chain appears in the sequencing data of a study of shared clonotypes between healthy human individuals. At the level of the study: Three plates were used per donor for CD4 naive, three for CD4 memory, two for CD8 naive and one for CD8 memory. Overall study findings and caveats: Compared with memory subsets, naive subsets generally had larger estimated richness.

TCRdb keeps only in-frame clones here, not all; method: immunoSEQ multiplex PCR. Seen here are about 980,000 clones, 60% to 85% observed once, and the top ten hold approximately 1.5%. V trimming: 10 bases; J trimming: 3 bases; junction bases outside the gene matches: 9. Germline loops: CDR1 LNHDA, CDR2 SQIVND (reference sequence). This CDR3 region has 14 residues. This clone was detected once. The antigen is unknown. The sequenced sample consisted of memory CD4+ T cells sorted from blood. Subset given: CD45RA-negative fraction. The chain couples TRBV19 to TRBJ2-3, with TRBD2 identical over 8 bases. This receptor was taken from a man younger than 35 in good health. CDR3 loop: CATTARGVTDTQYF. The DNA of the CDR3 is TGTGCCACCACCGCGCGGGGGGTTACAGATACGCAGTATTTT. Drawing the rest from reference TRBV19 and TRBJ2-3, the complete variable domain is DGGITQSPKYLFRKEGQNVTLSCEQNLNHDAMYWYRQDPGQGLRLIYYSQIVNDFQKGDIAEGYSVSREKKESFPLTVTSAQKNPTAFYLCATTARGVTDTQYFGPGTRLTVL.